This T cell receptor (beta chain) was obtained from a study of T-cell reconstitution after alpha-beta-depleted transplantation in children. Whole-study results and caveats: By one year post-transplant, T-cell counts and diversity largely arose from T cells that were newly produced. The study traced high day-60 TCRbeta diversity in some patients to surviving recipient T cells and thymic progenitors. Reportedly, only several hundred clones from non-depleted graft cells drove alpha-beta T-cell counts at about two months.

Details on this clonotype: Its antigen is unidentified. Since a much larger clone is just one base distant, this may be a read error.

This CDR3 has 18 amino acids. The germline V gene encodes CDR1 MNHNS and CDR2 SASEGT. The TCRbeta library incorporated unique molecular identifiers. One entry per CDR3 protein results from TCRdb running MiXCR on the PCR reads. The sample holds 15,000 to 20,000 distinct CDR3 sequences, less than 9.5% seen once. The sequence was collected from a boy in the first two years of life who had a stem cell transplant for Wiskott-Aldrich syndrome, so the T cells may come from the graft donor. The V and J genes are TRBV6-1 and TRBJ2-1, with a possible D match to TRBD1 (6 bases). The material was PBMCs, mostly from graft donor cells, obtained 60 days after TCRalphabeta/CD19-depleted stem cell transplant. This chain's CDR3 is CASDRSYGAGACYDEQFF. Written as DNA, the CDR3 is TGTGCCAGCGATAGAAGCTATGGCGCAGGGGCGTGCTACGATGAGCAGTTCTTC.